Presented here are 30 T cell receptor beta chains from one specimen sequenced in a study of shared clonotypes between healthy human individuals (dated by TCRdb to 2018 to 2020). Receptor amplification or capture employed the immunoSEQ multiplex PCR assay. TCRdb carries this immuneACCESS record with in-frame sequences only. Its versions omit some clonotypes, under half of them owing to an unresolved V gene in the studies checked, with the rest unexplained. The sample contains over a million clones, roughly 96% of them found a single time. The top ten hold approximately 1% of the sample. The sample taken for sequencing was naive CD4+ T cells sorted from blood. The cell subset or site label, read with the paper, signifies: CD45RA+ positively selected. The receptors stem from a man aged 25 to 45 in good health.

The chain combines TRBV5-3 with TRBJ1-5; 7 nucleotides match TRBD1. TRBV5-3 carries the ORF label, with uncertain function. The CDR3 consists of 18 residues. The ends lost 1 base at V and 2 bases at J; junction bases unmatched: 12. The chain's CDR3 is CARSLNTGARRRNQPQHF. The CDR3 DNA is TGTGCCAGAAGCTTGAACACAGGGGCCCGGCGACGCAATCAGCCCCAGCATTTT.

The CDR3: CASSVVQGDSNSPLHF. The DNA for the CDR3 is TGCGCCAGCAGCGTGGTACAGGGCGATTCTAATTCACCCCTCCACTTT. The chain couples TRBV5-1 to TRBJ1-6; perhaps TRBD1 as D (6 bases). This CDR3 has 16 residues. The V end was cut by 4 bases, the J end by 6 bases, with 17 bases between. Germline lookup yields CDR1 SGHRS and CDR2 YFSETQ.

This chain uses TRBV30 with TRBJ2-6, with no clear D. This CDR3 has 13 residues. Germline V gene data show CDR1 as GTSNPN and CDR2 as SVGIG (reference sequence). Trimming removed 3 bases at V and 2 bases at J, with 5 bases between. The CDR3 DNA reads TGTGCCTGGAGGGCAGCTGGGGCCAACGTCCTGACTTTC. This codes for CAWRAAGANVLTF.

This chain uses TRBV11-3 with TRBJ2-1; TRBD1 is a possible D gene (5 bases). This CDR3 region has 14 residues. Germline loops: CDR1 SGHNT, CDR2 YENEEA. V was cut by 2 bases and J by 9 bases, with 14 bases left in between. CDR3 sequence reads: CASSLKGPPGEQFF. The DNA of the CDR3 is TGTGCCAGCAGCTTAAAGGGGCCTCCGGGTGAGCAGTTCTTC.

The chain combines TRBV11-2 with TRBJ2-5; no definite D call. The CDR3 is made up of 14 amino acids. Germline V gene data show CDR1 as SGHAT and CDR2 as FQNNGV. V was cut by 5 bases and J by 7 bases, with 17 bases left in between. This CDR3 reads CASSTVRSWRTQYF. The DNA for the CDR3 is TGTGCCAGCAGCACCGTACGTAGTTGGAGGACCCAGTACTTC.

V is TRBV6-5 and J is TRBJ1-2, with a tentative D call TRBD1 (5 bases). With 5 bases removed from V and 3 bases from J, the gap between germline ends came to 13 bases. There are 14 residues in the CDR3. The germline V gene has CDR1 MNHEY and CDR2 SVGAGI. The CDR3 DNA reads TGTGCCAGCAGTCCGGGGCCGGCGGACTATGGCTACACCTTC. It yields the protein CASSPGPADYGYTF.

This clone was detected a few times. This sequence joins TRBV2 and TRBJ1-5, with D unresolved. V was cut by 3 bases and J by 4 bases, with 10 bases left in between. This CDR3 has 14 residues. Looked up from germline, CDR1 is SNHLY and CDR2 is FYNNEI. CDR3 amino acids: CASSDTVQNQPQHF. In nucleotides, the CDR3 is TGTGCCAGCAGTGATACAGTACAAAATCAGCCCCAGCATTTT.

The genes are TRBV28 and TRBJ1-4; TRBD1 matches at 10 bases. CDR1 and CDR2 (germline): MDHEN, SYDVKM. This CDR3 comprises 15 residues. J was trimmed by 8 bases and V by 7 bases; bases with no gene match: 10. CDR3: CASILTGGGGEKLFF. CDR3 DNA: TGTGCCAGCATTCTGACAGGGGGCGGTGGAGAAAAACTGTTTTTT.

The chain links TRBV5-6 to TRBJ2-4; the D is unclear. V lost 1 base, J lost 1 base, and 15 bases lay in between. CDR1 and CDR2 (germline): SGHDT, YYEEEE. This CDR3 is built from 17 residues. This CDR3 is CASSLRIGQPAKNIQYF. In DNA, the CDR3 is TGTGCCAGCAGCTTGAGAATCGGGCAGCCGGCCAAAAACATTCAGTACTTC.

CDR3: CASSKDRANEQFF. The CDR3 DNA reads as TGTGCCAGCAGTAAGGACAGGGCCAATGAGCAGTTCTTC. The chain employs TRBV2 and TRBJ2-1, with 8 bases identical to TRBD1. The CDR3 is 13 residues long. Germline V gives CDR1 SNHLY, CDR2 FYNNEI. The trim removed 5 bases at V and 6 bases at J, leaving 3 bases unmatched.

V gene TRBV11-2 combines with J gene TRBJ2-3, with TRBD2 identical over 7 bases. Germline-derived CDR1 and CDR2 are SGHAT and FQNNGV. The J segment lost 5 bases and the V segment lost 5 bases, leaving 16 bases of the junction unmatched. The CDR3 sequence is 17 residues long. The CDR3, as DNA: TGTGCCAGCAGCATCCATAGTTGGCGGGAGCGGATAGATACGCAGTATTTT. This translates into CASSIHSWRERIDTQYF.

CDR3 sequence: CASSPDRGALNTEAFF. The CDR3 DNA follows: TGCGCCAGCAGCCCCGACAGGGGCGCTTTGAACACTGAAGCTTTCTTT. The rearrangement uses TRBV5-1 and TRBJ1-1; 8 bases fit TRBD1. The CDR3 length is 16 residues. Germline V lookup: CDR1 SGHRS, CDR2 YFSETQ. Unmatched junction bases numbered 8, after V lost 4 bases and J lost 0 bases.

This CDR3 reads CASSFQGLGQFF. CDR3 bases: TGTGCCAGCAGCTTCCAGGGACTCGGGCAGTTCTTC. This chain connects TRBV7-2 to TRBJ2-1; D might be TRBD2 (6 bases). The CDR3 extends over 12 amino acids. V lost 3 bases to trimming and J lost 12 bases, with 12 bases between them. Germline values: CDR1 SGHTA, CDR2 FQGNSA.

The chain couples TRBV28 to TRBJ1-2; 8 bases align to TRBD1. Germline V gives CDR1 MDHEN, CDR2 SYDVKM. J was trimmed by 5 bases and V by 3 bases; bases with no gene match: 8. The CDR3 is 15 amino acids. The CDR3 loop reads CASSFGGQAAYGYTF. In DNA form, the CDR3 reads TGTGCCAGCAGTTTTGGGGGACAGGCGGCGTATGGCTACACCTTC.

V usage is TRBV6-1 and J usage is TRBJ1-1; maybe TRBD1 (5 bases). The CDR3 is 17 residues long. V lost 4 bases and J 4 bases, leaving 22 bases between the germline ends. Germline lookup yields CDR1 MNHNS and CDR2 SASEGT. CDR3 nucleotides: TGTGCCAGCAGTGGAACGATAGGGGACCCAGAGGGCACTGAAGCTTTCTTT. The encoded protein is CASSGTIGDPEGTEAFF.

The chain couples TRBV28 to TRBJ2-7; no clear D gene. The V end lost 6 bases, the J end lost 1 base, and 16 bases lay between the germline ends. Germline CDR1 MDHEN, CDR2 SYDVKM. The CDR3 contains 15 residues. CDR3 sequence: CASRTPAGLSYEQYF. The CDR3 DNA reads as TGTGCCAGCAGAACCCCGGCCGGGCTGTCCTACGAGCAGTACTTC.

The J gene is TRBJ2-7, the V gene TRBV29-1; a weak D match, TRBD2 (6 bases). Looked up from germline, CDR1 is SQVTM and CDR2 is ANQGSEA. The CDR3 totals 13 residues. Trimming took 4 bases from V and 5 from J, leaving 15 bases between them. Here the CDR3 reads CSVVGGNGDEQYF. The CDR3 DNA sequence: TGCAGCGTTGTCGGCGGGAATGGGGACGAGCAGTACTTC.

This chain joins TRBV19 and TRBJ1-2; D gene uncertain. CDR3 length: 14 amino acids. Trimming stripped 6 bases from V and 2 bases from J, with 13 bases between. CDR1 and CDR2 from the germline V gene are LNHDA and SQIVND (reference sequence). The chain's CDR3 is CASSLRPLNYGYTF. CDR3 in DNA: TGTGCCAGTAGCCTCCGTCCCCTCAACTATGGCTACACCTTC.

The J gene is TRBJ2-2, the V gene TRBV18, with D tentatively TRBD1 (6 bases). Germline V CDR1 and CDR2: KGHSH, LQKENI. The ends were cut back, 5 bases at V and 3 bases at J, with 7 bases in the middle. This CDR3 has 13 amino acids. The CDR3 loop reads CASSNRDTGELFF. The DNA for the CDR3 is TGTGCCAGCTCAAACAGGGACACCGGGGAGCTGTTTTTT.

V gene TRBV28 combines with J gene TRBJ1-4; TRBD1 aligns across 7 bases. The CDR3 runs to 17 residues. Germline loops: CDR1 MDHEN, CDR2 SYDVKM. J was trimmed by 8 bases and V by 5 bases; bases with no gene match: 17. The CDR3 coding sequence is TGTGCCAGCAGTCGGACAGGAATCTACTTAAGGACCGAAAAACTGTTTTTT. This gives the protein CASSRTGIYLRTEKLFF.

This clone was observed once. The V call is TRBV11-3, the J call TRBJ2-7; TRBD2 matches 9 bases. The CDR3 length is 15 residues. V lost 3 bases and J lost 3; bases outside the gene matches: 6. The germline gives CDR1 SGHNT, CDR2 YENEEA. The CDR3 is CASSFSGSRYYEQYF. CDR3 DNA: TGTGCCAGCAGCTTTAGCGGGAGCCGGTACTACGAGCAGTACTTC.

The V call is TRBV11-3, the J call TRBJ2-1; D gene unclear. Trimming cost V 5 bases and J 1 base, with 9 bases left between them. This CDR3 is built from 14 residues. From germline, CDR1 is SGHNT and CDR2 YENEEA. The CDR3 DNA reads TGTGCCAGCAGCATCGACTTATCCTACAATGAGCAGTTCTTC. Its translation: CASSIDLSYNEQFF.

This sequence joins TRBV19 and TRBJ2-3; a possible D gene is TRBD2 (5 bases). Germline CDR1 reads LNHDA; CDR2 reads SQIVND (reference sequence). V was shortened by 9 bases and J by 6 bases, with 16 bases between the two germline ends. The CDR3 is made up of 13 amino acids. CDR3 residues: CASRLPTGDTQYF. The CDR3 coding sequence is TGTGCCAGCCGTTTGCCAACGGGGGATACGCAGTATTTT.

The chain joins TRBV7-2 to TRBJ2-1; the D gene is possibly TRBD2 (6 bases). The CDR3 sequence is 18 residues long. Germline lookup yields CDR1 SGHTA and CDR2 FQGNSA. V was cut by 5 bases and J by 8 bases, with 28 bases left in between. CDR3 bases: TGTGCCAGCAGCCTAGAGGGGCGGGGCAGGGCCGGCGCATATGAGCAGTTCTTC. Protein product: CASSLEGRGRAGAYEQFF.

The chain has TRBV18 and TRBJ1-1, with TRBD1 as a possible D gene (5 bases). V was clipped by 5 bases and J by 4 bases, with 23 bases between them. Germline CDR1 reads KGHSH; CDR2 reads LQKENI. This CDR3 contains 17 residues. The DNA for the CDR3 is TGTGCCAGCTCAATTGGCCGGGGCGCCTTCATCCCCACTGAAGCTTTCTTT. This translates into CASSIGRGAFIPTEAFF.

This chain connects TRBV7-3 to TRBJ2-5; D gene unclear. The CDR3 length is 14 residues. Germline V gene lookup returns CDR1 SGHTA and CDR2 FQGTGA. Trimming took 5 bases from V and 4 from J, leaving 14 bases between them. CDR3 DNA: TGTGCCAGCAGCCCCGGTGACTGGGGAGAGACCCAGTACTTC. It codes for CASSPGDWGETQYF.

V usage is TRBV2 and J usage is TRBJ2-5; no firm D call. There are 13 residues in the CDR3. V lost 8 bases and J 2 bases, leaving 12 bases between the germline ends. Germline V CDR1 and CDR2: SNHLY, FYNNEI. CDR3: CASSVHRQETQYF. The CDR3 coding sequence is TGTGCCAGCTCAGTTCACCGACAAGAGACCCAGTACTTC.

The CDR3: CASSTGTQRETQYF. The DNA of the CDR3 is TGCGCCAGCAGTACCGGGACCCAGAGGGAGACCCAGTACTTC. The J gene is TRBJ2-5, the V gene TRBV5-1, with D perhaps TRBD1 or TRBD2 (5 bases each). Trimming left V 5 bases short and J 5 bases short, with 16 bases between. The CDR3 is 14 amino acids. Germline V lookup: CDR1 SGHRS, CDR2 YFSETQ.

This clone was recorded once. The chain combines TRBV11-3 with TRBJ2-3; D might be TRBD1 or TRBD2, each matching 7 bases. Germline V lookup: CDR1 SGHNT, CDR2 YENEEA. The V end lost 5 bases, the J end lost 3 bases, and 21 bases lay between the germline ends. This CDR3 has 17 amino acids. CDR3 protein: CASSHSGGSTGTDTQYF. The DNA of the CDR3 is TGTGCCAGCAGCCATTCGGGGGGATCGACAGGGACAGATACGCAGTATTTT.

As DNA, the CDR3 is TGCGCCAGCATGGTAAGGTGGGGAGTCTACAATGAGCAGTTCTTC. It specifies CASMVRWGVYNEQFF. The chain links TRBV5-1 to TRBJ2-1; TRBD2 is a possible D gene (5 bases). CDR3 length: 15 amino acids. Per germline, CDR1 SGHRS and CDR2 YFSETQ. V shed 6 bases and J shed 3 bases, with 16 bases lying between them. Filled out from reference TRBV5-1 and TRBJ2-1, the complete variable domain reads KAGVTQTPRYLIKTRGQQVTLSCSPISGHRSVSWYQQTPGQGLQFLFEYFSETQRNKGNFPGRFSGRQFSNSRSEMNVSTLELGDSALYLCASMVRWGVYNEQFFGPGTRLTVL.